The 31 T cell receptor beta chains in this list originate from one sample, sequenced in a study of blood T cell repertoires in COVID-19. Sequenced by immunoSEQ multiplex PCR; TCRdb stores in-frame clones only, minus some. The table includes approximately 200,000 clones, 94% detected once. Sequencing was done on a sample of peripheral blood. The receptors shown here come from a young man with COVID-19, enrolled during active disease.

The V and J genes are TRBV2 and TRBJ1-2, with a weak D call TRBD1 (5 bases). V was shortened by 2 bases and J by 4 bases, with 5 bases between the two germline ends. From germline, CDR1 is SNHLY and CDR2 FYNNEI. CDR3 length equals 12 residues. The CDR3 sequence is CASSEQGYGYTF. DNA of the CDR3: TGTGCCAGCAGTGAACAGGGCTATGGCTACACCTTC.

The chain employs TRBV20-1 and TRBJ1-4; TRBD1 matches at 7 bases. V was clipped by 3 bases and J by 11 bases; unmatched bases: 9. The CDR3 has 13 amino acids. Germline V gene lookup returns CDR1 DFQATT and CDR2 SNEGSKA (reference sequence). The chain's CDR3 is CSASQGGPEKLFF. The CDR3 DNA sequence: TGCAGTGCTAGTCAGGGGGGCCCGGAGAAACTGTTTTTT.

This clone has just one count. V and J are TRBV30 and TRBJ1-2; 9 bases line up with TRBD1. Germline V gene lookup returns CDR1 GTSNPN and CDR2 SVGIG (reference sequence). V shed 0 bases and J 5 bases; nucleotides not matched to a gene: 7. The CDR3 is made up of 15 amino acids. This chain's CDR3 is CAWSVGDRDLYGYTF. As DNA, the CDR3 is TGTGCCTGGAGTGTGGGGGACAGGGACCTTTATGGCTACACCTTC.

CDR3: CASSLGTVSGTEAFF. In nucleotides, the CDR3 is TGCGCCAGCAGCCTGGGTACAGTTTCAGGCACTGAAGCTTTCTTT. The rearrangement joins TRBV4-1 to TRBJ1-1; D gene unclear. CDR1 and CDR2 from the germline V gene are MGHRA and YSYEKL. The CDR3 runs to 15 residues. Trimming left V 4 bases short and J 4 bases short, with 16 bases between.

J is TRBJ1-1 and V is TRBV10-1; 8 bases line up with TRBD1. Looked up from germline, CDR1 is WNHNN and CDR2 is SYGVQD (reference sequence). V trimming: 6 bases; J trimming: 5 bases; junction bases outside the gene matches: 8. The CDR3 length is 14 residues. In DNA, the CDR3 is TGCGCCAGCAGCGCCGGGACAGGAGGGACTGAAGCTTTCTTT. Its protein is CASSAGTGGTEAFF.

The chain uses TRBV2 and TRBJ2-7, with 10 positions matching TRBD1. Trimming cost V 3 bases and J 3 bases; bases outside gene matches: 2. The CDR3 has 14 residues. Germline V gene data show CDR1 as SNHLY and CDR2 as FYNNEI. The CDR3 DNA sequence: TGTGCCAGCAGTGACCGGGACAGGGGCTACGAGCAGTACTTC. Translation gives CASSDRDRGYEQYF.

This clone has a handful of counts. The J gene is TRBJ2-2, the V gene TRBV5-4, with a weak D call TRBD2 (6 bases). Per germline, CDR1 SGHNT and CDR2 YYREEE (reference sequence). The CDR3 loop spans 16 amino acids. Between the trimmed V and J ends, which lost 1 base and 0 bases, there was a span of 10 bases. Here the CDR3 reads CASSLWAGTNTGELFF. The CDR3 coding sequence is TGTGCCAGCAGCTTGTGGGCGGGGACGAACACCGGGGAGCTGTTTTTT.

The CDR3 DNA is TGTGCCAGCATGGGGTCAGGGATGGCGCAAAGTGAAAAACTGTTTTTT. It specifies CASMGSGMAQSEKLFF. This chain joins TRBV28 and TRBJ1-4, with TRBD1 as a possible D gene (5 bases). This CDR3 has 16 residues. CDR1 MDHEN and CDR2 SYDVKM come from the germline V gene. Trimming left V 7 bases short and J 7 bases short, with 22 bases between.

V and J are TRBV5-1 and TRBJ2-7, with TRBD2 matching 7 bases. Germline lookup yields CDR1 SGHRS and CDR2 YFSETQ. The CDR3 loop spans 11 amino acids. After removal of 5 bases from V and 5 bases from J, the junction contained 1 base not matched to a gene. CDR3 in amino acids: CASRGGDEQYF. The CDR3 DNA reads TGCGCCAGCAGGGGAGGGGACGAGCAGTACTTC. Together with reference TRBV5-1 and TRBJ2-7, the CDR3 gives the full variable domain: KAGVTQTPRYLIKTRGQQVTLSCSPISGHRSVSWYQQTPGQGLQFLFEYFSETQRNKGNFPGRFSGRQFSNSRSEMNVSTLELGDSALYLCASRGGDEQYFGPGTRLTVT.

The V call is TRBV7-2, the J call TRBJ2-7; TRBD1 aligns across 7 bases. Trimming took 5 bases from V and 1 from J; bases not matched to a gene: 5. Germline lookup yields CDR1 SGHTA and CDR2 FQGNSA. This CDR3 contains 14 residues. As DNA, the CDR3 is TGTGCCAGCAGCGACAGGGTAGGTTCCTACGAGCAGTACTTC. Encoded protein: CASSDRVGSYEQYF.

The J gene is TRBJ1-6, the V gene TRBV7-9, with 8 nucleotides matching TRBD1. The CDR3 totals 15 residues. V lost 5 bases, J lost 9 bases, and 9 bases stayed unmatched. Looked up from germline, CDR1 is SEHNR and CDR2 is FQNEAQ (reference sequence). CDR3 protein: CASSPQSGGVSPLHF. CDR3 coding DNA: TGTGCCAGCAGCCCGCAGTCAGGGGGCGTTTCACCCCTCCACTTT.

This chain joins TRBV28 and TRBJ1-5; D ambiguous. Germline CDR1 and CDR2: MDHEN and SYDVKM. V lost 3 bases to trimming and J lost 1 base, with 7 bases between them. The CDR3 runs 14 residues. CDR3: CASSLEGSNQPQHF. The CDR3 bases are TGTGCCAGCAGTTTGGAGGGAAGCAATCAGCCCCAGCATTTT. The full variable domain, in which reference TRBV28 and TRBJ1-5 provide the parts outside the CDR3, is DVKVTQSSRYLVKRTGEKVFLECVQDMDHENMFWYRQDPGLGLRLIYFSYDVKMKEKGDIPEGYSVSREKKERFSLILESASTNQTSMYLCASSLEGSNQPQHFGDGTRLSIL.

This clone appeared once. This chain joins TRBV9 and TRBJ1-1; possible D gene TRBD1, 6 bases. This CDR3 spans 13 amino acids. V lost 0 bases to trimming and J lost 5 bases, with 8 bases between them. Germline CDR1 is SGDLS and CDR2 is YYNGEE. The CDR3 loop reads CASSVVQGTEAFF. The CDR3 DNA is TGTGCCAGCAGCGTAGTGCAGGGGACTGAAGCTTTCTTT.

The chain joins TRBV7-3 to TRBJ2-3, with TRBD1 as a possible D gene (5 bases). Trimming took 6 bases from V and 4 from J, leaving 11 bases between them. The V gene's germline CDR1 is SGHTA and CDR2 FQGTGA. The CDR3 consists of 13 residues. This CDR3 reads CASRRPGSDTQYF. The CDR3 nucleotides read TGTGCCAGCAGACGGCCAGGGTCAGATACGCAGTATTTT.

The genes are TRBV27 and TRBJ2-7; 7 bases are a match to TRBD1. The CDR3 is made up of 15 amino acids. V gave up 3 bases and J gave up 3 bases; unmatched junction bases: 8. Germline V CDR1 and CDR2: MNHEY, SMNVEV (reference sequence). DNA for the CDR3: TGTGCCAGCAGTTTTCGGCCACAGGGGTTCTACGAGCAGTACTTC. Translating it yields CASSFRPQGFYEQYF.

This chain connects TRBV30 to TRBJ2-5, with TRBD1 as a possible D gene (5 bases). The V and J ends lost 0 bases and 5 bases respectively, with 7 bases between them. CDR3 length equals 12 residues. Germline V CDR1 and CDR2: GTSNPN, SVGIG (reference sequence). The CDR3 sequence is CAWSVAGETQYF. The CDR3 DNA sequence: TGTGCCTGGAGTGTTGCAGGGGAGACCCAGTACTTC.

The CDR3 sequence: CASSLYVGGTYNEQFF. The CDR3 DNA sequence: TGTGCCAGCAGCTTATATGTCGGGGGGACCTACAATGAGCAGTTCTTC. This chain connects TRBV11-2 to TRBJ2-1, with 7 nucleotides matching TRBD2. Germline lookup yields CDR1 SGHAT and CDR2 FQNNGV. CDR3 length: 16 residues. Trimming cost V 2 bases and J 2 bases; bases outside gene matches: 6. Drawing the rest from reference TRBV11-2 and TRBJ2-1, the complete variable domain is EAGVAQSPRYKIIEKRQSVAFWCNPISGHATLYWYQQILGQGPKLLIQFQNNGVVDDSQLPKDRFSAERLKGVDSTLKIQPAKLEDSAVYLCASSLYVGGTYNEQFFGPGTRLTVL.

The chain links TRBV5-4 to TRBJ1-2; maybe TRBD1 (5 bases). Trimming took off 0 bases at V and 2 bases at J, with 8 bases between the two ends. The CDR3 contains 14 residues. Germline CDR1 reads SGHNT; CDR2 reads YYREEE (reference sequence). The CDR3 DNA sequence: TGTGCCAGCAGCTTGGGGGGCCTAAACTATGGCTACACCTTC. Translated, it gives CASSLGGLNYGYTF.

This clone was seen a single time. The chain employs TRBV10-3 and TRBJ1-1, with 12 bases fitting TRBD1. This CDR3 region has 15 residues. The V and J ends lost 10 bases and 4 bases, in that order; junction bases with no gene match: 10. CDR1 is ENHRY and CDR2 is SYGVKD in the germline V gene. The CDR3, as DNA: TGTGCCACCACTGGGACAGGGGGCAGGAGCACTGAAGCTTTCTTT. This encodes CATTGTGGRSTEAFF.

V gene TRBV6-5 combines with J gene TRBJ1-3; maybe TRBD1 (6 bases). The CDR3 spans 15 residues. Germline-derived CDR1 and CDR2 are MNHEY and SVGAGI. The V end was cut by 6 bases, the J end by 4 bases, with 16 bases between. The CDR3: CASRPPTGYGNTIYF. The DNA for the CDR3 is TGTGCCAGCAGGCCCCCAACAGGGTACGGAAACACCATATATTTT.

The chain has TRBV12-3 or TRBV12-4 and TRBJ1-2, with 8 bases lining up with TRBD1. Trimming took 6 bases from V and 7 from J; bases not matched to a gene: 7. The CDR3 is 13 residues long. The CDR3 region has the DNA TGTGCCAGCAGACCAGAGGACAGGGTTGGCTACACCTTC. Residues: CASRPEDRVGYTF.

V is TRBV4-1 and J is TRBJ1-5; a weak D match, TRBD1 (6 bases). CDR3 length equals 15 residues. V lost 3 bases and J lost 0, with 9 bases in between. Germline loops: CDR1 MGHRA, CDR2 YSYEKL. The CDR3 DNA is TGCGCCAGCAGCCACTACAGGGATAGCAATCAGCCCCAGCATTTT. Protein product: CASSHYRDSNQPQHF.

This chain uses TRBV3-1 (or the pseudogene TRBV3-2) with TRBJ2-1; no clear D. Deletions cut 1 base from V and 4 bases from J, with 5 bases between. Germline-derived CDR1 and CDR2 are LGHDT and YNNKEL (reference sequence). The CDR3 contains 13 residues. CDR3 DNA sequence: TGTGCCAGCAGCCAAGTCGGTTACAATGAGCAGTTCTTC. Translating gives CASSQVGYNEQFF.

CDR3 sequence: CASTLSQGTEAFF. CDR3 DNA: TGCGCCAGCACGTTATCTCAGGGGACTGAAGCTTTCTTT. V and J are TRBV10-1 and TRBJ1-1; possible D gene TRBD1, 6 bases. The CDR3 has 13 amino acids. Trimming removed 7 bases at V and 5 bases at J, with 14 bases between. Germline CDR1 reads WNHNN; CDR2 reads SYGVQD (reference sequence).

The genes are TRBV12-5 and TRBJ2-2, with unresolved D. Germline V gene data show CDR1 as LGHNT and CDR2 as FRNRAP. The CDR3 has 13 amino acids. V lost 3 bases and J 1 base, leaving 3 bases between the germline ends. The CDR3 is CASGFRNTGELFF. CDR3 sequence (DNA): TGTGCTAGTGGTTTTAGGAACACCGGGGAGCTGTTTTTT.

The chain has TRBV9 and TRBJ2-7, with D possibly TRBD1 on 6 matching bases. This CDR3 spans 14 amino acids. Trimming left V 3 bases short and J 7 bases short, with 17 bases between. CDR1 and CDR2 from the germline V gene are SGDLS and YYNGEE. The CDR3 coding sequence is TGTGCCAGCAGCGAAAGACAGGATCAAGGGGAGCAGTACTTC. Its protein is CASSERQDQGEQYF.

V gene TRBV18 combines with J gene TRBJ1-6; 7 bases fit TRBD1. Per germline, CDR1 KGHSH and CDR2 LQKENI. The CDR3 totals 14 residues. Trimming cost V 2 bases and J 7 bases; bases outside gene matches: 2. The CDR3 DNA is TGTGCCAGCTCACCAGGGACAGAGAATTCACCCCTCCACTTT. It specifies CASSPGTENSPLHF.

The chain has TRBV25-1 and TRBJ1-6, with 7 bases identical to TRBD1. Germline CDR1 MGHDK, CDR2 SYGVNS. The CDR3 is made up of 13 amino acids. J was trimmed by 7 bases and V by 5 bases; bases with no gene match: 2. The chain's CDR3 is CASSKTGNSPLHF. The CDR3 DNA reads as TGTGCCAGCAGTAAGACAGGGAATTCACCCCTCCACTTT.

This clone was counted a few times. The J gene is TRBJ2-1, the V gene TRBV10-3; D is possibly TRBD1 (5 bases). The CDR3 spans 14 residues. V was trimmed by 2 bases and J by 5 bases, leaving 10 bases between them. The germline V gene encodes CDR1 ENHRY and CDR2 SYGVKD. The CDR3 bases are TGTGCCATCAGTGAGATGGCAGGGCACAATGAGCAGTTCTTC. Translation: CAISEMAGHNEQFF.

The chain combines TRBV3-1 (or the pseudogene TRBV3-2) with TRBJ1-2; 12 positions agree with TRBD1. The J segment lost 10 bases and the V segment lost 3 bases, leaving 15 bases of the junction unmatched. CDR3 size: 17 residues. Germline assignment: CDR1 LGHDT and CDR2 YNNKEL (reference sequence). The CDR3 coding sequence is TGTGCCAGCAGCCACTCATTTTGGACGGGACAGGGGGCTGACTACACCTTC. Protein product: CASSHSFWTGQGADYTF.

V gene TRBV15 combines with J gene TRBJ2-1, with TRBD2 as a possible D gene (5 bases). Trimming cost V 3 bases and J 4 bases, with 16 bases left between them. The CDR3 runs to 16 residues. Germline V gene sequence: CDR1 LNHNV, CDR2 YYDKDF (reference sequence). Written as DNA, the CDR3 is TGTGCCACCAGCAGGGGCCTTGGTAGCGCGTACAATGAGCAGTTCTTC. Protein product: CATSRGLGSAYNEQFF.